Presented here are 11 T cell receptor beta chains from one specimen sequenced in a study of blood T cell repertoires in COVID-19. The table came from immunoSEQ multiplex PCR; TCRdb's copy has only in-frame clones and leaves some out. The table includes 75,000 to 100,000 clones, roughly 85% detected once. Sequenced material: peripheral blood. The origin of the receptors is a man in his 60s with acute or convalescent COVID-19.

The gene calls are TRBV10-3 and TRBJ2-3; D is perhaps TRBD1 (6 bases). V lost 0 bases and J 2 bases, leaving 9 bases between the germline ends. CDR3 length equals 15 residues. CDR1 and CDR2 (germline): ENHRY, SYGVKD. CDR3 nucleotides: TGTGCCATCAGTGAGTCGGGACAAACCACAGATACGCAGTATTTT. Translation: CAISESGQTTDTQYF.

The genes are TRBV5-1 and TRBJ1-4; 7 bases are a match to TRBD1. Trimming removed 2 bases from V and 5 bases from J; junction bases left unmatched: 3. This CDR3 has 14 residues. Per the germline V gene, CDR1 is SGHRS and CDR2 is YFSETQ. The CDR3, as DNA: TGCGCCAGCAGCTTCGAGGGGGCAAATGAAAAACTGTTTTTT. The encoded protein is CASSFEGANEKLFF.

The CDR3 protein is CASSGQNNSPLHF. The CDR3 region has the DNA TGTGCCAGCAGTGGACAGAATAATTCACCCCTCCACTTT. The rearrangement uses TRBV2 and TRBJ1-6; D may be TRBD1 (5 bases). V was cut by 4 bases and J by 5 bases, with 6 bases left in between. This CDR3 has 13 residues. The germline CDR1 and CDR2 sequences are SNHLY and FYNNEI.

This sequence joins TRBV11-2 and TRBJ1-6; TRBD1 matches at 7 bases. The CDR3 consists of 17 residues. Trimming took 1 base from V and 10 from J; bases not matched to a gene: 13. The germline V gene encodes CDR1 SGHAT and CDR2 FQNNGV. The CDR3 sequence is CASSLGDATGVESPLHF. The DNA for the CDR3 is TGTGCCAGCAGCTTAGGCGACGCCACAGGGGTAGAGTCACCCCTCCACTTT.

V gene TRBV30 combines with J gene TRBJ1-1; D unclear. Germline V gives CDR1 GTSNPN, CDR2 SVGIG (reference sequence). The V gene lost 3 bases and the J gene lost 4 bases, with 15 bases spanning the gap. The CDR3 loop spans 14 amino acids. The CDR3 here is CAWRSWRGRTEAFF. CDR3 nucleotides: TGTGCCTGGAGGTCCTGGAGAGGGCGCACTGAAGCTTTCTTT.

The rearrangement joins TRBV4-2 to TRBJ1-4; 7 nucleotides align to TRBD1. This CDR3 region has 16 residues. J gave up 3 bases and V 0 bases, and 4 bases lay outside the gene matches. CDR1 and CDR2 from the germline V gene are LGHNA and YNFKEQ. CDR3 sequence: CASSQDEGAPNEKLFF. The CDR3 DNA is TGTGCCAGCAGCCAAGATGAGGGGGCCCCTAATGAAAAACTGTTTTTT.

The chain employs TRBV6-5 and TRBJ1-2, with 7 bases lining up with TRBD1. Looked up from germline, CDR1 is MNHEY and CDR2 is SVGAGI. J lost 3 bases, V lost 6 bases, and 10 bases had no gene match. The CDR3 has 15 amino acids. The CDR3 nucleotides are TGTGCCAGCAGAACCGACAGGGCCCGGGACTATGGCTACACCTTC. It codes for CASRTDRARDYGYTF.

V gene TRBV5-1 combines with J gene TRBJ1-3, with D possibly TRBD1 on 5 matching bases. V lost 5 bases and J 0 bases, leaving 12 bases between the germline ends. CDR1 is SGHRS, CDR2 YFSETQ, per germline. This CDR3 comprises 15 residues. CDR3: CASRRDSSSGNTIYF. The DNA of the CDR3 is TGCGCCAGCAGAAGAGACAGCTCCTCTGGAAACACCATATATTTT.

The chain employs TRBV27 and TRBJ1-4, with 9 nucleotides matching TRBD1. V shed 4 bases and J 7 bases; nucleotides not matched to a gene: 4. Germline V gene data show CDR1 as MNHEY and CDR2 as SMNVEV (reference sequence). The CDR3 has 14 amino acids. DNA for the CDR3: TGTGCCAGCAGTTCGACAGGGGGTAGTGAAAAACTGTTTTTT. It specifies CASSSTGGSEKLFF. The whole variable domain, remainder taken from reference TRBV27 and TRBJ1-4, is EAQVTQNPRYLITVTGKKLTVTCSQNMNHEYMSWYRQDPGLGLRQIYYSMNVEVTDKGDVPEGYKVSRKEKRNFPLILESPSPNQTSLYFCASSSTGGSEKLFFGSGTQLSVL.

CDR3 amino acids: CASSVDGGGEQYF. DNA of the CDR3: TGTGCCAGCAGCGTAGATGGGGGCGGCGAGCAGTACTTC. The chain carries TRBV9 and TRBJ2-7, with a possible D match to TRBD1 (6 bases). CDR1 and CDR2 from the germline V gene are SGDLS and YYNGEE. The CDR3 covers 13 residues. V was clipped by 0 bases and J by 6 bases, with 10 bases between them.

The chain recombines TRBV28 with TRBJ1-5, with D possibly being TRBD1 (5 bases). The CDR3 is 17 residues long. CDR1 is MDHEN, CDR2 SYDVKM, per germline. Between the trimmed V and J ends, which lost 6 bases and 0 bases, there was a span of 18 bases. The CDR3 sequence is CASSGGRFRYSNQPQHF. The CDR3 DNA reads TGTGCCAGCAGCGGGGGGAGATTCAGGTATAGCAATCAGCCCCAGCATTTT.